The rows below give T cell receptor beta chains drawn from one sample of a study of TIL therapy for anti-PD-1-resistant metastatic lung cancer. The repertoire was sequenced with immunoSEQ multiplex PCR; TCRdb's copy has only in-frame clones and lacks some. The sample lists 55,000 to 70,000 clones, around 87% occurring once. The sample consisted of blood, taken at baseline. These TCRs come from a person aged 25 to 85 with non-small cell lung cancer. Each CDR3 is given with its conserved first and last residue. The D gene is left open where the match is weak. Size is omitted from some rows. Given values are once, few, many or a class for expanded clones.

cdr3_aa	cdr3_nt	v_call	d_call	clone_size	j_call
CASSFWARNEQFF	TGTGCCAGCAGTTTTTGGGCGCGCAATGAGCAGTTCTTC	TRBV27	-	-	TRBJ2-1
CASSYSGRSSGNTIYF	TGTGCCAGCAGTTACTCGGGCAGGAGCTCTGGAAACACCATATATTTT	TRBV6-6	-	-	TRBJ1-3
CATKTGDQPQHF	TGTGCCACTAAGACAGGGGATCAGCCCCAGCATTTT	TRBV15	TRBD1	-	TRBJ1-5
CASPQHHRGSYEQYF	TGTGCCAGCCCTCAACACCACAGGGGCTCCTACGAGCAGTACTTC	TRBV21-1	-	-	TRBJ2-7
CASTSGTEYGYTF	TGTGCCAGCACCTCCGGGACAGAATATGGCTACACCTTC	TRBV7-9	TRBD1	few	TRBJ1-2
CASSRQLNTEAFF	TGTGCCAGCAGCCGGCAGTTGAACACTGAAGCTTTCTTT	TRBV14	-	-	TRBJ1-1
CASSEGTRNEKLFF	TGTGCCAGCAGTGAAGGGACAAGGAATGAAAAACTGTTTTTT	TRBV2	-	-	TRBJ1-4
CASSGWNTEAFF	TGCGCCAGCAGCGGTTGGAACACTGAAGCTTTCTTT	TRBV5-1	-	-	TRBJ1-1
CASSEGFDRISYNEQFF	TGTGCCAGCAGTGAAGGCTTTGACAGGATCTCCTACAATGAGCAGTTCTTC	TRBV2	-	once	TRBJ2-1
CASSTGQIRRENTEAFF	TGTGCCAGTAGTACTGGACAGATAAGACGAGAGAACACTGAAGCTTTCTTT	TRBV19	-	-	TRBJ1-1
CASSSGSLGNEQFF	TGTGCCAGCTCAAGCGGGAGTCTGGGCAATGAGCAGTTCTTC	TRBV19	TRBD2	-	TRBJ2-1
CASSLFVAGSSYNEQFF	TGTGCCAGCAGTTTATTTGTGGCAGGGAGCTCCTACAATGAGCAGTTCTTC	TRBV27	-	-	TRBJ2-1
CASSPSEASYGYTF	TGTGCCAGCTCACCAAGCGAGGCCTCCTATGGCTACACCTTC	TRBV18	-	-	TRBJ1-2
CASSMGQGVWGLSRRANVLTF	TGTGCCAGCAGTATGGGACAGGGGGTTTGGGGCCTAAGTCGTAGGGCCAACGTCCTGACTTTC	TRBV28	TRBD1	-	TRBJ2-6
CASSFGTGESPLHF	TGTGCCAGCAGCTTCGGGACAGGGGAGTCACCCCTCCACTTT	TRBV11-2	TRBD1	few	TRBJ1-6